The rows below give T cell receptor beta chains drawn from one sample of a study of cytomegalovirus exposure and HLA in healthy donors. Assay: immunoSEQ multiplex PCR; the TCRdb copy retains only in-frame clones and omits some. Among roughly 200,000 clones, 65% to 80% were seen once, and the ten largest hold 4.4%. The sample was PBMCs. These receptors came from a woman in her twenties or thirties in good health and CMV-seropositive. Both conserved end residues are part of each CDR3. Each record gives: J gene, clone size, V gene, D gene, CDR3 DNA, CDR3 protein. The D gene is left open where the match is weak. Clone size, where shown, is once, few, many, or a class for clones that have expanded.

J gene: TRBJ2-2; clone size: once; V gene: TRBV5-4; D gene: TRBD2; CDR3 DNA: TGTGCCAGCAGCTTAGACGGGAGGGCCGCCGGGGAGCTGTTTTTT; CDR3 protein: CASSLDGRAAGELFF
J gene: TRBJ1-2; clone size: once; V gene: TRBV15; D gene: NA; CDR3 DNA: TGTGCCACCAGCAGTACCCTTCAGGGGTATGGAGGCTACACCTTC; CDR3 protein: CATSSTLQGYGGYTF
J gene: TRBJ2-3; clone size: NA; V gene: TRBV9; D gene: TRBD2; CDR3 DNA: TGTGCCAGCTCCCATAGCGGGACTAGCACAGATACGCAGTATTTT; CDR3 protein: CASSHSGTSTDTQYF
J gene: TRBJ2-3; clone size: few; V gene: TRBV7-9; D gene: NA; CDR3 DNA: TGTGCCAGCAGCTTAGTTCCAGGCAGGAGCACAGATACGCAGTATTTT; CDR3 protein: CASSLVPGRSTDTQYF
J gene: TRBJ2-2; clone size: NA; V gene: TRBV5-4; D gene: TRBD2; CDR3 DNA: TGTGCCAGCAGCCGCGATGGGACTAGCGGGACTGCCGGGGAGCTGTTTTTT; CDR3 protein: CASSRDGTSGTAGELFF
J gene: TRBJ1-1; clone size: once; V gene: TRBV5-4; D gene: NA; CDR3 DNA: TGTGCCAGCAGCTCGCCCGAGTCAGGGCTAACTGAAGCTTTCTTT; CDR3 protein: CASSSPESGLTEAFF
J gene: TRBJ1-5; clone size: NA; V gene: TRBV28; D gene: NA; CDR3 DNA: TGTGCCAGCAGTACAAATAGCAATCAGCCCCAGCATTTT; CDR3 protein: CASSTNSNQPQHF
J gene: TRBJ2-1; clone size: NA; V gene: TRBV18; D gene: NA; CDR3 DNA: TGTGCCAGCTCACCACCAGAGGGAGATCGGTTCTTC; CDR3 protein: CASSPPEGDRFF
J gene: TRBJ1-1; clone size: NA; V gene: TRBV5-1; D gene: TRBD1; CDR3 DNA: TGCGCCAGCAGCTTGGCCGACAGGGACGCTTTCTTT; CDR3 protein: CASSLADRDAFF
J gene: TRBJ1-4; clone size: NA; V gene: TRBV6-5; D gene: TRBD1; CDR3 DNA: TGTGCCAGCAGGCTGTCGACAGGGATTAATGAAAAACTGTTTTTT; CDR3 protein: CASRLSTGINEKLFF
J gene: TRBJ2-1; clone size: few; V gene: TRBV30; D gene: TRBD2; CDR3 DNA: TGTGCCTGGAGTGTACTTGCGGGAGGTCTAAATGAGCAGTTCTTC; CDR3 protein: CAWSVLAGGLNEQFF
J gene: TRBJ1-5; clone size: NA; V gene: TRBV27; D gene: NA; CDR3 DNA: TGTGCCAGCAGAACAGGGTTCCCCAATCAGCCCCAGCATTTT; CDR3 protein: CASRTGFPNQPQHF
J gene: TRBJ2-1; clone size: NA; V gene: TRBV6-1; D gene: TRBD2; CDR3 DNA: TGTGCCAGCAGTCCCGGACTAGCGTATGAGCAGTTCTTC; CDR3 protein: CASSPGLAYEQFF
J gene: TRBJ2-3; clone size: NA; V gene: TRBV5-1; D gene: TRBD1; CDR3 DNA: TGCGCCAGCAGCTTGACAGGGGGCAGCACAGATACGCAGTATTTT; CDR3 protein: CASSLTGGSTDTQYF
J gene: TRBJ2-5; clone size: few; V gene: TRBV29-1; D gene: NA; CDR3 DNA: TGCAGCGTTGGAGGTCCGAGGGAGACCCAGTACTTC; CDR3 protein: CSVGGPRETQYF
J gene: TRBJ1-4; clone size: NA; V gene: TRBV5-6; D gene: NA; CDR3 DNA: TGTGCCAGCAGCTGGAGACAGGTGGGCTTCGAAAAACTGTTTTTT; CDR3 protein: CASSWRQVGFEKLFF
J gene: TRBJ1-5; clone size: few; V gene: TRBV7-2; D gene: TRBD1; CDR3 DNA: TGTGCCAGCAGCTCCTACAGGGGGGCGGGTCAGCCCCAGCATTTT; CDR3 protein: CASSSYRGAGQPQHF
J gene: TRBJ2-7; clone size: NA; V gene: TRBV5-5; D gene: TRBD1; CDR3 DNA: TGTGCCAGCAGGGCCAGGGGGAGCGAGCAGTACTTC; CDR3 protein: CASRARGSEQYF
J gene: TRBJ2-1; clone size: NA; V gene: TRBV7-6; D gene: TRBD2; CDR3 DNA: TGTGCCAGCAGCTCCTCTAGCGGGAGGGCCCGGGTCAATGAGCAGTTCTTC; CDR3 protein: CASSSSSGRARVNEQFF
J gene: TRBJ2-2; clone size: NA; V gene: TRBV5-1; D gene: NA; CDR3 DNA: TGCGCCAGCAGCTTGGCCCAGGGAAGGACCGGGGAGCTGTTTTTT; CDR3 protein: CASSLAQGRTGELFF
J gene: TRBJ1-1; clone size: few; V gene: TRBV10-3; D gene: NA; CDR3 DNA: TGTGCCACGGGGGGGGAAATGAACACTGAAGCTTTCTTT; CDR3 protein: CATGGEMNTEAFF
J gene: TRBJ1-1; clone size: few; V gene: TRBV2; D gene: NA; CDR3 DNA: TGTGCCAGCAGTGAAGTTACGGGGAACACTGAAGCTTTCTTT; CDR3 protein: CASSEVTGNTEAFF
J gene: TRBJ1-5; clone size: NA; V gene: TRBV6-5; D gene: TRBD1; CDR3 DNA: TGTGCCAGCAGTTACTCACCAACAGGGGATCAGCCCCAGCATTTT; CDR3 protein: CASSYSPTGDQPQHF
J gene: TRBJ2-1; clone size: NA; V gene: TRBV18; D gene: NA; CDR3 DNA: TGTGCCAGCTCACCTCGGCGGGCAGTGGTCTACAATGAGCAGTTCTTC; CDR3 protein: CASSPRRAVVYNEQFF
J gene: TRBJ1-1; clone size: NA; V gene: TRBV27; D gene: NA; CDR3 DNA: TGTGCCAACCTCGCTGGGGGGGAAGCTTTCTTT; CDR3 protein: CANLAGGEAFF
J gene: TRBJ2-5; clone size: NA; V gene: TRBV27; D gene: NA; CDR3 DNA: TGTGCCAGCAGTTTATGGGCAGGACAAGAGACCCAGTACTTC; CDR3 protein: CASSLWAGQETQYF
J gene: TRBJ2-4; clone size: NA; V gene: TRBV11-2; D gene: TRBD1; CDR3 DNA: TGTGCCAGCAGCCCCGCAGGGGGAGTTTGGGACATTCAGTACTTC; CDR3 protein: CASSPAGGVWDIQYF
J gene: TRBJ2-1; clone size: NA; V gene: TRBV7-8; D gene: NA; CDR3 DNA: TGTGCCAGCAGCTTCCAAGAGGTCAGGGGCAATGAGCAGTTCTTC; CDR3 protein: CASSFQEVRGNEQFF
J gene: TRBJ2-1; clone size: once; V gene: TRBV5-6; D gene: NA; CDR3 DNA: TGTGCCAGCAGCTCCCTCGGGATGCGGGGTACCTACAATGAGCAGTTCTTC; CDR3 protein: CASSSLGMRGTYNEQFF
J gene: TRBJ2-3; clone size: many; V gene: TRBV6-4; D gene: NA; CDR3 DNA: TGTGCCAGCAGCGAGTCCATTAGCACAGATACGCAGTATTTT; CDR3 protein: CASSESISTDTQYF
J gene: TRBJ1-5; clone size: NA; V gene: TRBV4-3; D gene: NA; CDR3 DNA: TGCGCCAGCAGCCTAACAATAGGGGGCAATCAGCCCCAGCATTTT; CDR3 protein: CASSLTIGGNQPQHF
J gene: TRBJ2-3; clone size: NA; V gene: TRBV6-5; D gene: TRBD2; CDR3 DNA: TGTGCCAGCAGTTGGGGTGGCGGGAGTTTCTCAGATACGCAGTATTTT; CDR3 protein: CASSWGGGSFSDTQYF
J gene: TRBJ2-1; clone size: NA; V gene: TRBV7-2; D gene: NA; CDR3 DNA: TGTGCCAGCAGCCGACTCCATGATATGAATGAGCAGTTCTTC; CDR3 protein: CASSRLHDMNEQFF
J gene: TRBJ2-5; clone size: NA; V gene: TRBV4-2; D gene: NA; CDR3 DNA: TGTGCCAGCAGCCACCCCTCGGAGGGGAGGGAGACCCAGTACTTC; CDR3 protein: CASSHPSEGRETQYF
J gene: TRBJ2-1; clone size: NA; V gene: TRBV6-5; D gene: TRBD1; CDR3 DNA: TGTGCCAGCAGTTACTCGGCAGGGGGCAATGAGCAGTTCTTC; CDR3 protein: CASSYSAGGNEQFF
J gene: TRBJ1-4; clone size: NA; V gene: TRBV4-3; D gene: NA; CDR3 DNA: TGCGCCAGCAGCCAAGTTGGACAAACTAATGAAAAACTGTTTTTT; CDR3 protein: CASSQVGQTNEKLFF
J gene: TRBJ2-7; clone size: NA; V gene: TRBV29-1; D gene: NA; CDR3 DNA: TGCAGCGTTGTTGCAGGGTCCTACGAGCAGTACTTC; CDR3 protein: CSVVAGSYEQYF
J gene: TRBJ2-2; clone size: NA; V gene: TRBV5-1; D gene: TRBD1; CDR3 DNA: TGCGCCAGCAGCTTAGGACAGGGTACCGGGGAGCTGTTTTTT; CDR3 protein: CASSLGQGTGELFF
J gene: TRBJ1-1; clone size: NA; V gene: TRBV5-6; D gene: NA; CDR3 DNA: TGTGCCAGCAGCGGGCCCAATGAAGCTTTCTTT; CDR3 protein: CASSGPNEAFF
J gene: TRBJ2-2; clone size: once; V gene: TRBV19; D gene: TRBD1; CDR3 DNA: TGTGCCAGTAGAGCCGGTGGACAGGGGGCATTTTGGAACACCGGGGAGCTGTTTTTT; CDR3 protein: CASRAGGQGAFWNTGELFF
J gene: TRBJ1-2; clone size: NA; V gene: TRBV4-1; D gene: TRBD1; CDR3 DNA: TGCGCCAGCAGGCAAATAGGACAGGGTCTTAACTATGGCTACACCTTC; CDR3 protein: CASRQIGQGLNYGYTF
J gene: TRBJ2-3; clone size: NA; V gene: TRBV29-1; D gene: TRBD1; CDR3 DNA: TGCAGCGTGCCCCCGCCAGGGGGCGCGTCAGATACGCAGTATTTT; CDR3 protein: CSVPPPGGASDTQYF
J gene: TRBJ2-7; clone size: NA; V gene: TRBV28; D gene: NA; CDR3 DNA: TGTGCCAGCAGTTTCGGGAGCGGTATTCACGAGCAGTACTTC; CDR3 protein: CASSFGSGIHEQYF
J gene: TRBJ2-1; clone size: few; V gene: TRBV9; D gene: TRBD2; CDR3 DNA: TGTGCCAGCAGCGTAGGCGGGGGAACTTACAATGAGCAGTTCTTC; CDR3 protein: CASSVGGGTYNEQFF
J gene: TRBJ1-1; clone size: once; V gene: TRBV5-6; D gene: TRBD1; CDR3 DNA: TGTGCCAGCAGCCCACAGGGGGCTGGCGCTTTCTTT; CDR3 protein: CASSPQGAGAFF
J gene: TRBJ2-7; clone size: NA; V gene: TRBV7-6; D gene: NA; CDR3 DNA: TGTGCCAGCAGCTTAGCCTCCGAGGAGCAGTACTTC; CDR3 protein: CASSLASEEQYF
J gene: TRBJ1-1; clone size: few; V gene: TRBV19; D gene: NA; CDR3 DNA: TGTGCCAGTAGCACCCGGGAGAGGTCCCTGAATGAAGCTTTCTTT; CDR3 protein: CASSTRERSLNEAFF
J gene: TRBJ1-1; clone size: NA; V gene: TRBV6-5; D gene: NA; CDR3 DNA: TGTGCCAGCAGTTACGACAGTGAAGCTTTCTTT; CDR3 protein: CASSYDSEAFF
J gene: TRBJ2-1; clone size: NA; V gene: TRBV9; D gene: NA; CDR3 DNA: TGTGCCAGCAGCGTGGCATACAACAATGAGCAGTTCTTC; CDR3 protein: CASSVAYNNEQFF
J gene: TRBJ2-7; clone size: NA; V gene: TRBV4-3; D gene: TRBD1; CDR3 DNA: TGCGCCAGCAGCCAACGGACAGGGGGTAACGCCGAGCAGCACTTC; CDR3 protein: CASSQRTGGNAEQHF
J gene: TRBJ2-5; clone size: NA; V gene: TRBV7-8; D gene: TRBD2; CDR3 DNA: TGTGCCAGCAGCGCAAACAGACTAGCGTTAAGGGAGACCCAGTACTTC; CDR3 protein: CASSANRLALRETQYF
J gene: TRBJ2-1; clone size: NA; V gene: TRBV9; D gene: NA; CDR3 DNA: TGTGCCAGCAGCCCCCTCCGCGGACTGCATAATGAGCAGTTCTTC; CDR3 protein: CASSPLRGLHNEQFF
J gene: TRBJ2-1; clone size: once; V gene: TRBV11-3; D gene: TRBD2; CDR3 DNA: TGTGCCAGCAGCTCCTCCACGTTGGCGGGAGGCCGAAGCTCCTACAATGAGCAGTTCTTC; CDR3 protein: CASSSSTLAGGRSSYNEQFF
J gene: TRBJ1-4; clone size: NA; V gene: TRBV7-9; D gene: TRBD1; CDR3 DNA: TGTGCCAGCAGCTTAGGAGGACAGGGCCGAACTAATGAAAAACTGTTTTTT; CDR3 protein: CASSLGGQGRTNEKLFF
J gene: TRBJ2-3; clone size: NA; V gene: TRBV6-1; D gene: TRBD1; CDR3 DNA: TGTGCCAGCATCATGACAGGGGCCCAAGATACGCAGTATTTT; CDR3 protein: CASIMTGAQDTQYF